Shown below are 17 T cell receptor beta chains from a single sample sequenced in a study of PD-1 blockade in classical Hodgkin lymphoma. All trial patients relapsed after autologous stem cell transplantation. The table came from immunoSEQ multiplex PCR; TCRdb's copy has only in-frame clones and leaves some out. The sample gives approximately 61,000 clones, around 87% of which show up once; approximately 16% is in the top ten. The sequences come from peripheral blood mononuclear cells (PBMCs), collected at baseline. These receptors all come from a human donor with classical Hodgkin lymphoma.

The chain couples TRBV6-6 to TRBJ2-3; TRBD1 agrees at 7 bases. The germline V gene encodes CDR1 MNHNY and CDR2 SVGAGI (reference sequence). V lost 6 bases, J lost 6 bases, and 6 bases stayed unmatched. The CDR3 has 13 residues. The CDR3 DNA sequence: TGTGCCAGCAGAAGCACAGGGGCGGATACGCAGTATTTT. This encodes CASRSTGADTQYF.

This clone appeared once. This chain uses TRBV29-1 with TRBJ2-5; D uncertain. The CDR3 consists of 11 residues. Germline V CDR1 and CDR2: SQVTM, ANQGSEA. V lost 4 bases and J lost 2, with 5 bases in between. The CDR3, as DNA: TGCAGCGTTGGGCAGCAAGAGACCCAGTACTTC. Encoded protein: CSVGQQETQYF.

V usage is TRBV6-6 and J usage is TRBJ2-2; D remains ambiguous. Trimming shortened V by 0 bases and J by 7 bases, and 12 bases separated the two germline ends. This CDR3 is built from 15 residues. Germline CDR1 reads MNHNY; CDR2 reads SVGAGI (reference sequence). The CDR3 loop is CASSYSPGSNGELFF. The CDR3 nucleotides read TGTGCCAGCAGTTACTCTCCAGGATCTAACGGGGAGCTGTTTTTT.

The chain has TRBV30 and TRBJ2-4; D possibly matches TRBD1 or TRBD2 (5 bases each). Germline CDR1 GTSNPN, CDR2 SVGIG (reference sequence). The CDR3 totals 12 residues. V was pared by 1 base and J by 9 bases, with 10 bases between. The CDR3 region has the DNA TGTGCCTGGAGTGGGGGGTGGGGCATTCAGTACTTC. Residues: CAWSGGWGIQYF.

The chain recombines TRBV19 with TRBJ2-1, with 7 bases lining up with TRBD2. After removal of 11 bases from V and 6 bases from J, the junction contained 4 bases not matched to a gene. The CDR3 spans 11 residues. CDR1 is LNHDA, CDR2 SQIVND, per germline (reference sequence). In nucleotides, the CDR3 is TGTGCCTCGGGGGGACTCAATGAGCAGTTCTTC. Translated, it gives CASGGLNEQFF.

The CDR3 protein is CAISAGLYNSPLHF. The CDR3 bases are TGTGCCATCAGCGCTGGACTTTATAATTCACCCCTCCACTTT. The rearrangement uses TRBV10-3 and TRBJ1-6; D remains ambiguous. Trimming removed 6 bases at V and 4 bases at J, with 10 bases between. The CDR3 runs to 14 residues. Germline assignment: CDR1 ENHRY and CDR2 SYGVKD.

This chain uses TRBV18 with TRBJ2-7; TRBD1 agrees at 7 bases. CDR3 length equals 16 residues. J gave up 0 bases and V 2 bases, and 7 bases lay outside the gene matches. Germline CDR1 is KGHSH and CDR2 is LQKENI. This CDR3 is CASSPLTGQSSYEQYF. In DNA, the CDR3 is TGTGCCAGCTCACCATTAACGGGACAGAGCTCCTACGAGCAGTACTTC.

This chain joins TRBV9 and TRBJ2-3, with 7 bases lining up with TRBD1. Germline lookup yields CDR1 SGDLS and CDR2 YYNGEE. Losses at the gene ends were 3 bases for V and 3 bases for J; bases not matched to a gene: 10. The CDR3 loop spans 16 amino acids. CDR3 DNA sequence: TGTGCCAGCAGCGAGACAGGGTGGTTTAGTACAGATACGCAGTATTTT. Protein: CASSETGWFSTDTQYF.

DNA of the CDR3: TGTGCCAGCAGCTTAAATTCAGCCTACAATGAGCAGTTCTTC. This translates into CASSLNSAYNEQFF. The chain links TRBV7-9 to TRBJ2-1; D unclear. CDR3 length: 14 amino acids. Germline CDR1 reads SEHNR; CDR2 reads FQNEAQ (reference sequence). The germline V and J ends were trimmed by 2 bases and 2 bases, with 7 bases remaining between them.

The rearrangement links TRBV7-8 to TRBJ2-7; the D gene is possibly TRBD1 (7 bases). The CDR3 has 14 residues. Trimming took 5 bases from V and 2 from J, leaving 13 bases between them. Germline values: CDR1 SGHVS, CDR2 FQNEAQ. The CDR3 sequence: CASSTDRTTYEQYF. The CDR3 DNA reads as TGTGCCAGCAGCACGGACAGGACTACCTACGAGCAGTACTTC.

The chain uses TRBV6-1 and TRBJ1-5, with a weak D call TRBD1 (5 bases). There are 13 residues in the CDR3. Germline V gives CDR1 MNHNS, CDR2 SASEGT. The V and J ends lost 7 bases and 6 bases respectively, with 13 bases between them. The CDR3 loop is CASIFDQGQPQHF. CDR3 bases: TGTGCCAGCATCTTCGACCAGGGTCAGCCCCAGCATTTT.

This clone was seen only a few times. The gene calls are TRBV12-5 and TRBJ1-1, with 8 bases matching TRBD1. The CDR3 sequence is 18 residues long. Germline V gives CDR1 LGHNT, CDR2 FRNRAP. Losses at the gene ends were 0 bases for V and 1 base for J; bases not matched to a gene: 10. The CDR3 DNA follows: TGTGCTAGTGGTTTGGTCTTGCCAGGACAGGGAAGGAACACTGAAGCTTTCTTT. It yields the protein CASGLVLPGQGRNTEAFF.

The V gene is TRBV13, the J gene TRBJ1-2; D not resolved. Trimming shortened V by 5 bases and J by 8 bases, and 12 bases separated the two germline ends. Per germline, CDR1 PRHDT and CDR2 FYEKMQ (reference sequence). The CDR3 contains 12 residues. The CDR3 protein is CASSLIGDGYTF. The CDR3 DNA reads TGTGCCAGCAGCCTCATTGGAGACGGCTACACCTTC.

This CDR3 is CAWSRDTLTDTQYF. The CDR3 DNA sequence: TGTGCCTGGAGTCGGGACACCCTCACAGATACGCAGTATTTT. This chain links TRBV30 with TRBJ2-3; D might be TRBD1 (6 bases). Germline lookup yields CDR1 GTSNPN and CDR2 SVGIG (reference sequence). This CDR3 region has 14 residues. V was trimmed by 2 bases and J by 2 bases, leaving 11 bases between them.

The V gene is TRBV4-1, the J gene TRBJ1-4, with D unresolved. There are 15 residues in the CDR3. Trimming pared 2 bases from V and 8 bases from J, leaving 15 bases between. CDR1 is MGHRA and CDR2 is YSYEKL in the germline V gene. CDR3 residues: CASSQLSGLGEKLFF. In nucleotides, the CDR3 is TGCGCCAGCAGCCAACTCTCTGGCCTGGGGGAAAAACTGTTTTTT.

This clone was observed a few times. The chain uses TRBV5-1 and TRBJ1-2, with D tentatively TRBD1 (5 bases). CDR3 length: 14 residues. Trimming cost V 3 bases and J 6 bases, with 15 bases left between them. Germline lookup yields CDR1 SGHRS and CDR2 YFSETQ. CDR3 sequence: CASSSRGRSDGYTF. The CDR3 bases are TGCGCCAGCAGCTCTCGGGGCAGGAGTGATGGCTACACCTTC.

The chain recombines TRBV18 with TRBJ2-3; maybe TRBD2 (5 bases). The V end lost 1 base, the J end lost 4 bases, and 12 bases lay between the germline ends. The CDR3 extends over 15 amino acids. Germline V gene lookup returns CDR1 KGHSH and CDR2 LQKENI. CDR3 DNA sequence: TGTGCCAGCTCACCACTCTCCGGAGGCGCAGATACGCAGTATTTT. It is translated as CASSPLSGGADTQYF.